This TCR beta chain was profiled in a study of cytomegalovirus exposure and HLA in healthy donors. Study at large: Out of roughly 170 million T cells, an earlier analysis found around 110 million unique TCR beta sequences in total. Early on, a data release was issued that held about 85 million unique TCRs from HLA-typed donors. Study conclusions and caveats: The authors assumed roughly uniform sequencing depth across donors for presence/absence analyses.

A word on this clone: Its target is not known.

Germline CDR1 MNHNY, CDR2 SVGAGI (reference sequence). The V end lost 8 bases, the J end lost 1 base, and 9 bases lay between the germline ends. CDR3 length: 13 residues. The primer mix had 60 Vbeta and 13 Jbeta primers. Here immunoSEQ multiplex PCR was the method, and the copy in TCRdb shows in-frame clones only, minus some. The data contain some 160,000 clones, about 82% of them seen just once; the ten biggest clones take up more than 3.5%. The TCR comes from a woman in her forties in good health and CMV-seropositive. The sequenced material came from PBMCs. The J gene is TRBJ1-5, the V gene TRBV6-6; D uncertain. The CDR3 protein is CASYYGSNQPQHF. CDR3 DNA sequence: TGTGCCAGCTATTACGGGAGCAATCAGCCCCAGCATTTT.